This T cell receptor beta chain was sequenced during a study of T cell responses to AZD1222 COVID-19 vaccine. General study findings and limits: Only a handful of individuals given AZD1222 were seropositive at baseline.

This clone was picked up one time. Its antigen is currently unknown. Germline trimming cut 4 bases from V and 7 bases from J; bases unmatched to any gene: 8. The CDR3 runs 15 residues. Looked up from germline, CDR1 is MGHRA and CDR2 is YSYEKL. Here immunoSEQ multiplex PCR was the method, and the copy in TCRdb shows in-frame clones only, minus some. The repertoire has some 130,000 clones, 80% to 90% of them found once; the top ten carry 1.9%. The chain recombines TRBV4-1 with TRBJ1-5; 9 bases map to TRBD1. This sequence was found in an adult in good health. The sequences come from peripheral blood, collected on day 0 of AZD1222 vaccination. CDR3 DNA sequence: TGCGCCAGCAGCCCGGGGACAGGGTCCGGACAGCCCCAGCATTTT. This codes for CASSPGTGSGQPQHF.